This T cell receptor (beta chain) was recorded in a study of CD8+ T cells in alopecia areata. Across the study: Tofacitinib continued for 6 to 18 months and was then withheld for 6 months.

The CDR3 spans 16 residues. Germline V CDR1 and CDR2: MNHEY, SMNVEV (reference sequence). Trimming took 1 base from V and 1 from J, leaving 8 bases between them. Treatment given: oral pan-JAK inhibitor, 5-10 mg twice daily. It was cDNA, reverse transcribed from extracted RNA, that served as the sequencing template. Profiling relied on immunoSEQ multiplex PCR, and the TCRdb table lists in-frame clones only, not all of them. The repertoire includes about 190,000 clones, about three fifths of them detected once, and 10% to 15% sits in the top ten. Sequences were derived from CD8+ T cells sorted from blood, sampled at week 24, from a patient treated with tofacitinib. The TCR sequence derives from a human donor with alopecia areata. V gene TRBV27 combines with J gene TRBJ1-6; unclear D gene. CDR3 DNA: TGTGCCAGCAGTTTATGTCCGGGTTCCTATAATTCACCCCTCCACTTT. The encoded protein is CASSLCPGSYNSPLHF.